A selection of T cell receptor beta chains follows, all from one sample in a study of vaccination effects on CD4 cells after COVID-19. The antigens these receptors bind are not known. Data came from immunoSEQ multiplex PCR; TCRdb stores just in-frame clones and leaves some out. Of 65,000 to 75,000 clones in the sample, over 70% were seen once. The sample in question was CD4+ T cells from PBMCs cultured with HCoV-229E spike peptides, obtained after COVID-19 vaccination. The receptors were gathered from a human donor who received a COVID-19 vaccine. Both conserved end residues are part of each CDR3. A D gene is named only where the DNA matches it firmly.

V gene | D gene | CDR3 protein
TRBV7-9 | TRBD1 | CASSPVILGGETQYF
TRBV6-5 | NA | CASSLRGVPWETQYF
TRBV18 | TRBD1 | CASSTSTGDEKLFF
TRBV19 | TRBD1 | CASSIPRTGVEKLFF
TRBV24-1 | TRBD1 | CATSQTGDYGYTF
TRBV9 | NA | CASSRGGANQPQHF
TRBV5-1 | NA | CASSLAQSTDTQYF
TRBV19 | NA | CASSSRTAATNEKLFF
TRBV28 | TRBD1 | CASSPRDRVTEAFF
TRBV4-1 | NA | CASSQDGQRQETQYF
TRBV29-1 | TRBD2 | CSEFGASGQETQYF
TRBV7-3 | NA | CASSLTFLGERTGYTF
TRBV18 | TRBD1 | CASSPPVTGGHGYTF
TRBV29-1 | NA | CSGGDRSNTGELFF
TRBV6-5 | NA | CASSRIRNTEAFF
TRBV7-8 | NA | CASSHIMDGAFF
TRBV29-1 | TRBD1 | CSAGGRGLDQPQHF
TRBV19 | NA | CASSIRDSNQPQHF
TRBV9 | TRBD1 | CASSAMTGQETQYF